The 15 T cell receptor beta chains below were found in one sample sequenced in a study of blood T cell repertoires in COVID-19. Libraries were prepared by immunoSEQ multiplex PCR; TCRdb keeps only in-frame clonotypes and omits some of them. This table has 300,000 to 400,000 clones, just over 85% appearing once. Material for sequencing was PBMCs or T cells enriched from blood (not recorded which). These receptors all come from a woman in her thirties or forties with acute COVID-19.

This sequence joins TRBV5-4 and TRBJ2-2; tentative D call: TRBD1 (6 bases). Per germline, CDR1 SGHNT and CDR2 YYREEE (reference sequence). The CDR3 is 15 residues long. Trimming cost V 5 bases and J 4 bases, with 15 bases left between them. The CDR3 DNA sequence: TGTGCCAGCAGACAACAGGGTGGGTTCACCGGGGAGCTGTTTTTT. It translates to CASRQQGGFTGELFF.

DNA for the CDR3: TGTGCCAGCAGCCCATCGAGGGGAAGTGCGGGGTGGACCCAGTACTTC. Encoded protein: CASSPSRGSAGWTQYF. The chain is built from TRBV5-4 and TRBJ2-5; maybe TRBD2 (6 bases). Trimming pared 4 bases from V and 7 bases from J, leaving 23 bases between. Germline CDR1 reads SGHNT; CDR2 reads YYREEE (reference sequence). This CDR3 is 16 amino acids long. Full variable domain (rest looked up from reference TRBV5-4 and TRBJ2-5): ETGVTQSPTHLIKTRGQQVTLRCSSQSGHNTVSWYQQALGQGPQFIFQYYREEENGRGNFPPRFSGLQFPNYSSELNVNALELDDSALYLCASSPSRGSAGWTQYFGPGTRLLVL.

This clone was recorded once. V gene TRBV24-1 combines with J gene TRBJ2-5; 7 positions agree with TRBD1. CDR3 length: 16 residues. CDR1 is KGHDR, CDR2 SFDVKD, per germline. Germline trimming cut 4 bases from V and 1 base from J; bases unmatched to any gene: 8. The CDR3: CATSDPMTGSQETQYF. DNA of the CDR3: TGTGCCACCAGTGACCCTATGACAGGGTCCCAAGAGACCCAGTACTTC.

The V and J genes are TRBV27 and TRBJ2-7, with TRBD1 matching over 9 bases. Trimming cost V 4 bases and J 3 bases; bases outside gene matches: 7. The CDR3 is 15 amino acids. From germline, CDR1 is MNHEY and CDR2 SMNVEV (reference sequence). CDR3 nucleotides: TGTGCCAGCAGTTCCTATTGGACAGGGGTCTACGAGCAGTACTTC. It is translated as CASSSYWTGVYEQYF.

The chain couples TRBV18 to TRBJ2-5; D call uncertain. This CDR3 spans 14 amino acids. In germline, CDR1 is KGHSH, CDR2 LQKENI. Trimming removed 1 base at V and 2 bases at J, with 8 bases between. CDR3 residues: CASSPQWRQETQYF. The CDR3 nucleotides read TGTGCCAGCTCACCACAGTGGCGGCAAGAGACCCAGTACTTC.

This clone was picked up a small number of times. The chain uses TRBV7-2 and TRBJ1-1; D gene unclear. This CDR3 is built from 14 residues. The germline V gene encodes CDR1 SGHTA and CDR2 FQGNSA. The V end was cut by 6 bases, the J end by 0 bases, with 11 bases between. The CDR3 bases are TGTGCCAGCAGTTATACCGAGCTGAACACTGAAGCTTTCTTT. Translated, it gives CASSYTELNTEAFF.

This clone turned up a few times. V usage is TRBV28 and J usage is TRBJ1-3; D not certain. Trimming took 6 bases from V and 8 from J, leaving 14 bases between them. CDR1 and CDR2 (germline): MDHEN, SYDVKM. The CDR3 consists of 13 residues. This chain's CDR3 is CASRGVQHDTIYF. DNA of the CDR3: TGTGCCAGCAGAGGAGTCCAACATGACACCATATATTTT.

The chain is built from TRBV28 and TRBJ1-4; 10 bases are shared with TRBD1. The V gene end was trimmed by 5 bases and the J gene end by 8 bases; junction bases not matched to a gene: 11. Germline V gene data show CDR1 as MDHEN and CDR2 as SYDVKM. The CDR3 is made up of 16 amino acids. This chain's CDR3 is CASSATGTGVFEKLFF. CDR3 bases: TGTGCCAGCAGTGCTACCGGGACAGGGGTATTCGAAAAACTGTTTTTT.

The chain uses TRBV3-1 (or the pseudogene TRBV3-2) and TRBJ2-5; 16 bases fit TRBD2. The J segment lost 0 bases and the V segment lost 3 bases, leaving 7 bases of the junction unmatched. The CDR3 has 19 amino acids. CDR1 and CDR2 (germline): LGHDT, YNNKEL (reference sequence). The CDR3 bases are TGTGCCAGCAGCCACCCCCCGGGACTAGCGGGAGGGTACCAAGAGACCCAGTACTTC. It encodes CASSHPPGLAGGYQETQYF.

The rearrangement uses TRBV23-1 and TRBJ2-1; 9 nucleotides align to TRBD1. TRBV23-1 is recorded as an ORF, its role being uncertain. This CDR3 contains 18 residues. Trimming removed 0 bases from V and 4 bases from J; junction bases left unmatched: 10. The CDR3 nucleotides are TGCGCCAGCAGTCAATCGGGTCGATACAGGGGGCTGTACAATGAGCAGTTCTTC. Encoded protein: CASSQSGRYRGLYNEQFF.

V gene TRBV12-1 combines with J gene TRBJ1-2; the DNA was not compared with TRBD1, the D call given in the table. TRBV12-1 corresponds to a pseudogene. The CDR3 is 17 residues long. In DNA form, the CDR3 reads TGTGCCAGCAGCCCACCCGCGGGACAGGAGAGGAGCTATGGCTACACCTTC. Encoded protein: CASSPPAGQERSYGYTF.

The V and J genes are TRBV27 and TRBJ2-2, with 7 bases that match TRBD1. V was clipped by 6 bases and J by 2 bases; unmatched bases: 3. Germline V lookup: CDR1 MNHEY, CDR2 SMNVEV (reference sequence). The CDR3 runs 14 residues. The CDR3 DNA reads TGTGCCAGCAGCCAGGGGGTTAACACCGGGGAGCTGTTTTTT. Translating gives CASSQGVNTGELFF.

The chain links TRBV6-5 to TRBJ1-2; 9 nucleotides align to TRBD1. With 2 bases clipped from V and 7 bases from J, the junction kept 2 bases outside the gene matches. The CDR3 extends over 13 amino acids. Germline V gives CDR1 MNHEY, CDR2 SVGAGI. In nucleotides, the CDR3 is TGTGCCAGCAGTTACACGGGACAGGGTGGCTACACCTTC. Translated: CASSYTGQGGYTF.

CDR3 in amino acids: CASSLATGGYEQYF. CDR3 in DNA: TGTGCCAGCAGCTTAGCCACGGGAGGCTACGAGCAGTACTTC. V usage is TRBV7-2 and J usage is TRBJ2-7, with 7 bases that match TRBD2. The CDR3 is 14 residues long. V lost 0 bases, J lost 3 bases, and 2 bases stayed unmatched. CDR1 SGHTA and CDR2 FQGNSA come from the germline V gene.

The table lists this clone with many counts. This chain connects TRBV13 to TRBJ1-1, with D hard to call. Trimming removed 5 bases from V and 6 bases from J, with 13 bases in between. The CDR3 extends over 13 amino acids. Germline V lookup: CDR1 PRHDT, CDR2 FYEKMQ (reference sequence). CDR3 amino acids: CASSVGRAAEAFF. Written as DNA, the CDR3 is TGTGCCAGCAGCGTCGGGCGGGCGGCTGAAGCTTTCTTT.